This entry lists 9 T cell receptor beta chains sequenced from one sample in a study of technical replicates of blood from a few donors. Method: immunoSEQ multiplex PCR; TCRdb's copy keeps in-frame clones and lacks some. This table holds more than 75,000 clones, almost 97% found once. Sequencing was done on a sample of T cells isolated from PBMCs. These receptor sequences come from a human donor in good health.

The V and J genes are TRBV6-1 and TRBJ1-5; 7 positions agree with TRBD1. J lost 6 bases, V lost 4 bases, and 9 bases had no gene match. Germline V gives CDR1 MNHNS, CDR2 SASEGT. This CDR3 is 15 amino acids long. CDR3 DNA: TGTGCCAGCAGTGTAATTCAGGGGGGAAGTCAGCCCCAGCATTTT. Protein sequence: CASSVIQGGSQPQHF.

The V call is TRBV28, the J call TRBJ2-1, with D possibly being TRBD1 (5 bases). V was shortened by 1 base and J by 8 bases, with 15 bases between the two germline ends. CDR3 size: 15 residues. The germline V gene encodes CDR1 MDHEN and CDR2 SYDVKM. DNA for the CDR3: TGTGCCAGCAGTTTATCCAGGGTTGTAATGTATGAGCAGTTCTTC. It encodes CASSLSRVVMYEQFF.

This rearrangement joins TRBV13 to TRBJ2-5; D call uncertain. Germline-derived CDR1 and CDR2 are PRHDT and FYEKMQ (reference sequence). With 0 bases removed from V and 2 bases from J, the gap between germline ends came to 10 bases. The CDR3 sequence is 15 residues long. The CDR3 DNA sequence: TGTGCCAGCAGCTTAGGCGCAGGTTGGCAAGAGACCCAGTACTTC. It codes for CASSLGAGWQETQYF.

V gene TRBV6-1 combines with J gene TRBJ2-4, with 8 bases aligning to TRBD1. This CDR3 has 20 amino acids. Looked up from germline, CDR1 is MNHNS and CDR2 is SASEGT. The trim removed 2 bases at V and 0 bases at J, leaving 15 bases unmatched. The CDR3: CASSEQGAGMGLLAKNIQYF. In DNA, the CDR3 is TGTGCCAGCAGTGAACAGGGGGCTGGGATGGGCTTATTAGCCAAAAACATTCAGTACTTC.

This chain uses TRBV6-4 with TRBJ2-6; tentatively, D is TRBD1 (6 bases). The CDR3 extends over 15 amino acids. CDR1 is MRHNA, CDR2 SNTAGT, per germline. The V gene lost 7 bases and the J gene lost 4 bases, with 14 bases spanning the gap. The CDR3 spells CASTLTGNGANVLTF. DNA of the CDR3: TGTGCCAGCACTCTAACAGGGAACGGGGCCAACGTCCTGACTTTC.

The chain joins TRBV4-1 to TRBJ2-1; 7 bases are a match to TRBD2. CDR1 and CDR2 from the germline V gene are MGHRA and YSYEKL. V lost 0 bases and J lost 1; bases outside the gene matches: 6. The CDR3 consists of 17 residues. The CDR3 bases are TGCGCCAGCAGCCAAGAGCTAGCGCGGGAGTCCTACAATGAGCAGTTCTTC. Translating it yields CASSQELARESYNEQFF.

This rearrangement joins TRBV6-5 to TRBJ1-1; no firm D call. CDR1 and CDR2 from the germline V gene are MNHEY and SVGAGI. Deletions cut 2 bases from V and 1 base from J, with 5 bases between. The CDR3 is 13 residues long. The CDR3 DNA sequence: TGTGCCAGCAGTTACGCGGAGAACACTGAAGCTTTCTTT. Its protein product is CASSYAENTEAFF.

The sample holds one count of this clone. The gene calls are TRBV27 and TRBJ2-7; D gene unclear. This CDR3 comprises 16 residues. Germline V lookup: CDR1 MNHEY, CDR2 SMNVEV (reference sequence). Trimming left V 6 bases short and J 2 bases short, with 20 bases between. CDR3: CASRTDGTLQAYEQYF. For the CDR3, the DNA is TGTGCCAGCAGAACAGACGGAACGCTTCAAGCCTACGAGCAGTACTTC.

V usage is TRBV19 and J usage is TRBJ1-4, with 7 bases aligning to TRBD1. CDR1 is LNHDA and CDR2 is SQIVND in the germline V gene (reference sequence). V dropped 9 bases and J dropped 6; count of bases not matched to a gene: 7. This CDR3 contains 13 residues. The CDR3 DNA follows: TGTGCCAGCTCCGGGACAGTTTATGAAAAACTGTTTTTT. Translating gives CASSGTVYEKLFF.